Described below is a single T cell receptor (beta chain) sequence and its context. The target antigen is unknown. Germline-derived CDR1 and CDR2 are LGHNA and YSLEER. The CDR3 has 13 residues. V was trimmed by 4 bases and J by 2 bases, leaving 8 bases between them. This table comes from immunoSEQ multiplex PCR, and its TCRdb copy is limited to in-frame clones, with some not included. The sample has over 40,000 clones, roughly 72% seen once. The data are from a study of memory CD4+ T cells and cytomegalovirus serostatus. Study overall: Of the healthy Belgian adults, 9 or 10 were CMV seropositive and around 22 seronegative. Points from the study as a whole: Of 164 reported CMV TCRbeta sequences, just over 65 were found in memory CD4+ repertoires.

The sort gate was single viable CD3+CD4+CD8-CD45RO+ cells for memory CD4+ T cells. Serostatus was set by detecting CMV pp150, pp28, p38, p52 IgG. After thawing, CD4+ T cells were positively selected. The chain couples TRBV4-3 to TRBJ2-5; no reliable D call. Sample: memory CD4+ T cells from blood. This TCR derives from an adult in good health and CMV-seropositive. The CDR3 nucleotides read TGCGCCAGCAGCCTCAGTAGACAAGAGACCCAGTACTTC. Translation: CASSLSRQETQYF.